This TCR beta chain originates from a study of CD8+ T cells in alopecia areata. As the sequencing template, cDNA was produced by extracting RNA and reverse transcribing it. Assay: immunoSEQ multiplex PCR; the TCRdb copy retains only in-frame clones and omits some. The repertoire has some 99,000 clones, 61% of them found once; the top ten carry around 16%. Documented treatment: oral pan-JAK inhibitor, 5-10 mg twice daily. PBMCs yielded sorted CD4+ and CD8+ T cells. This clone was observed once. Antigen: not known. Study-level findings and limits: Sequences from scalp samples also cover resident alphabeta T cells of normal skin. Possibly because of HLA-related factors, TCR sharing was less clear across patients than in mice.

This receptor was obtained from a human donor with alopecia areata. Here the sequenced sample was CD8+ T cells sorted from blood, taken at week 4, from a patient treated with tofacitinib.

CDR3 region: CASSSHPRTGGGYTF. In DNA form, the CDR3 reads TGTGCCAGCAGCTCCCACCCCAGGACAGGGGGAGGCTACACCTTC. The J gene is TRBJ1-2, the V gene TRBV7-3; 10 nucleotides agree with TRBD1. This CDR3 is 15 amino acids long. CDR1 and CDR2 (germline): SGHTA, FQGTGA. The V gene end was trimmed by 4 bases and the J gene end by 8 bases; junction bases not matched to a gene: 10.